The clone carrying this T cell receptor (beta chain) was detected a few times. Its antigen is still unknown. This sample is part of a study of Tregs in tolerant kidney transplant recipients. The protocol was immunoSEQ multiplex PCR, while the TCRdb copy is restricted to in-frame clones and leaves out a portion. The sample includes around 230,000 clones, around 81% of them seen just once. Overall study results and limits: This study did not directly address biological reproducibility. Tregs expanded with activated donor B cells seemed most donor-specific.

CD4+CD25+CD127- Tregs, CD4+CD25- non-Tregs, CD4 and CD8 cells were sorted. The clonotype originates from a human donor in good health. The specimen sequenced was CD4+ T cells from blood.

The CDR3 DNA reads TGTGCCAGCAGCGTTACGATCGGGACAGGAGGAAACACCATATATTTT. This encodes CASSVTIGTGGNTIYF. V and J are TRBV9 and TRBJ1-3; TRBD1 matches 8 bases. The germline V gene encodes CDR1 SGDLS and CDR2 YYNGEE. V lost 2 bases to trimming and J lost 4 bases; unmatched junction nucleotides: 8. This CDR3 spans 16 amino acids. Full variable domain (remainder filled in from reference TRBV9 and TRBJ1-3): DSGVTQTPKHLITATGQRVTLRCSPRSGDLSVYWYQQSLDQGLQFLIQYYNGEERAKGNILERFSAQQFPDLHSELNLSSLELGDSALYFCASSVTIGTGGNTIYFGEGSWLTVV.